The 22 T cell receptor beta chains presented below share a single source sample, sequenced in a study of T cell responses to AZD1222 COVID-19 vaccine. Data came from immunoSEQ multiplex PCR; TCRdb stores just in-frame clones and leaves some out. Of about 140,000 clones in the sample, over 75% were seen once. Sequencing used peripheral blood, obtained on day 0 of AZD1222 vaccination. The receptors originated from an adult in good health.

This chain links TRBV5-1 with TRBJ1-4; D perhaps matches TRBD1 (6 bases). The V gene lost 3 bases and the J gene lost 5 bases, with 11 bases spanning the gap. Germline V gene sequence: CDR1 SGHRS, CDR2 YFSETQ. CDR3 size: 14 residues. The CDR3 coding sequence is TGCGCCAGCAGCTATAGTCAGGGGAATGAAAAACTGTTTTTT. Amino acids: CASSYSQGNEKLFF.

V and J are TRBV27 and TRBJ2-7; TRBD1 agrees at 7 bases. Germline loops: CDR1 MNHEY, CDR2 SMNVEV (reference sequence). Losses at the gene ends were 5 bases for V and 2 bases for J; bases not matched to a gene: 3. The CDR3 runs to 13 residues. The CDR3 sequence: CASSVGQTYEQYF. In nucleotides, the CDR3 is TGTGCCAGCAGTGTGGGACAGACCTACGAGCAGTACTTC.

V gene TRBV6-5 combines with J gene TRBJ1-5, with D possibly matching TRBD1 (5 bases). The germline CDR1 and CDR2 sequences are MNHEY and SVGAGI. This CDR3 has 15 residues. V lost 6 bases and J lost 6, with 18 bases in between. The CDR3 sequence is CASSQYEGWVQPQHF. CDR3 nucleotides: TGTGCCAGCAGCCAATACGAGGGGTGGGTTCAGCCCCAGCATTTT.

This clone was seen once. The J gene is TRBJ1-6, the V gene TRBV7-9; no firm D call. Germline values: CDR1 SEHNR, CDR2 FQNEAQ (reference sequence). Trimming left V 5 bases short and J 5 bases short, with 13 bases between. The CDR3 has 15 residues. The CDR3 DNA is TGTGCCAGCAGCCTCGCCAGTCAGAATAATTCACCCCTCCACTTT. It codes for CASSLASQNNSPLHF.

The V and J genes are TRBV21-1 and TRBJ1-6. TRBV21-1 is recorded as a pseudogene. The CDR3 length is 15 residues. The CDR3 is CASKRQFKVNSPLHF. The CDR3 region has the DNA TGTGCCAGCAAAAGGCAGTTTAAGGTTAATTCACCCCTCCACTTT.

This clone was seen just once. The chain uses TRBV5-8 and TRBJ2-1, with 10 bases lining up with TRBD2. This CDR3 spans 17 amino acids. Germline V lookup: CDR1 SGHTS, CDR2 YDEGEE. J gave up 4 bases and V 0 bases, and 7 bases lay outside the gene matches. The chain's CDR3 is CASSLAVLAGVYNEQFF. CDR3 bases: TGTGCCAGCAGCTTGGCAGTCCTAGCGGGGGTATACAATGAGCAGTTCTTC.

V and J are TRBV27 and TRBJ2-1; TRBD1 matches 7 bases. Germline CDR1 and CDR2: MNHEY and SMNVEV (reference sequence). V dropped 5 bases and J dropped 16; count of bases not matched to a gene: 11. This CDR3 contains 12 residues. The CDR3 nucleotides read TGTGCCAGCAGTCTCCCGGGACAGAGAGAATTCTTC. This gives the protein CASSLPGQREFF.

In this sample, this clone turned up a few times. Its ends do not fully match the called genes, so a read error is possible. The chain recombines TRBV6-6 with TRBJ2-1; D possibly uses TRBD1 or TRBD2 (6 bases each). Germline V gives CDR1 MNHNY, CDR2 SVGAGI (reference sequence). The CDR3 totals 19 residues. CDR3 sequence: CASSYSGHKGGVLYNEQFF. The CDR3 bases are TGTGCCAGCAGCTACTCTGGGCATAAGGGGGGCGTCCTCTACAATGAGCAGTTCTTC.

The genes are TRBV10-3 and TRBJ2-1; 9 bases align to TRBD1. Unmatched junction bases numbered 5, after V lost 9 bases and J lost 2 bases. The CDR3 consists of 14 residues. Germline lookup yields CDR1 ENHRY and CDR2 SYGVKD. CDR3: CAIQGQGTYNEQFF. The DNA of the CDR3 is TGTGCCATACAGGGACAGGGTACCTACAATGAGCAGTTCTTC.

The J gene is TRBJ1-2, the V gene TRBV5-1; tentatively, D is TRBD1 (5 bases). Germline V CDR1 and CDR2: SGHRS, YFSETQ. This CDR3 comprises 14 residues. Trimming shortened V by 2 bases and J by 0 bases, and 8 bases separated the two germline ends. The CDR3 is CASSLQAANYGYTF. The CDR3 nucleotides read TGCGCCAGCAGCTTACAGGCGGCTAACTATGGCTACACCTTC. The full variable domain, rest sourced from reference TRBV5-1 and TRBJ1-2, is KAGVTQTPRYLIKTRGQQVTLSCSPISGHRSVSWYQQTPGQGLQFLFEYFSETQRNKGNFPGRFSGRQFSNSRSEMNVSTLELGDSALYLCASSLQAANYGYTFGSGTRLTVV.

The CDR3 reads CASQSNTGELFF. As DNA, the CDR3 is TGTGCCTCACAGTCGAACACCGGGGAGCTGTTTTTT. The V and J genes are TRBV24-1 and TRBJ2-2; D unclear. CDR3 length: 12 amino acids. Germline V gives CDR1 KGHDR, CDR2 SFDVKD. V was trimmed by 12 bases and J by 0 bases, leaving 7 bases between them.

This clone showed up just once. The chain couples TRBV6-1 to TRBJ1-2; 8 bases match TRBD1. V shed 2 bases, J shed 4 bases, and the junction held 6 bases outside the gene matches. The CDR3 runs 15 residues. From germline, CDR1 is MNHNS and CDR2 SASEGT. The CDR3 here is CASSEPTGAAYGYTF. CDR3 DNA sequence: TGTGCCAGCAGTGAACCGACAGGGGCTGCCTATGGCTACACCTTC.

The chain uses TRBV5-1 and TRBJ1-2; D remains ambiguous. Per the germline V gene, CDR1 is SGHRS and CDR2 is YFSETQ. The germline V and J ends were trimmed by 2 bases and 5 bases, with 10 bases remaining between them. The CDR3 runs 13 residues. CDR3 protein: CASSFGGSYGYTF. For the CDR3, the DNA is TGCGCCAGCAGCTTCGGCGGATCATATGGCTACACCTTC.

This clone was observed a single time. The CDR3 spells CASSPGRTGKTGELFF. CDR3 bases: TGTGCCAGCAGCCCAGGTCGGACAGGGAAAACCGGGGAGCTGTTTTTT. V is TRBV3-1 (or the pseudogene TRBV3-2) and J is TRBJ2-2, with TRBD1 identical over 8 bases. Germline V lookup: CDR1 LGHDT, CDR2 YNNKEL (reference sequence). V dropped 4 bases and J dropped 5; count of bases not matched to a gene: 9. The CDR3 runs 16 residues.

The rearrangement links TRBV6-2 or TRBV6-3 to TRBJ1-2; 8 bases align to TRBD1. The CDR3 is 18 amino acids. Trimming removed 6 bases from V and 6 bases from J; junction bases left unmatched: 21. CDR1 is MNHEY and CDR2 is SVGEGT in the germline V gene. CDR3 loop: CASSRPLKQGGARNGYTF. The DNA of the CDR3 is TGTGCCAGCAGCCGCCCCCTGAAACAGGGGGGCGCGAGAAATGGCTACACCTTC.

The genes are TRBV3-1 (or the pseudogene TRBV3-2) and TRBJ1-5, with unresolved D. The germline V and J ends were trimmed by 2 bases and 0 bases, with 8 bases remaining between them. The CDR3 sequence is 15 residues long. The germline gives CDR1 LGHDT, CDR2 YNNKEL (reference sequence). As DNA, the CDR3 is TGTGCCAGCAGCCAAACCGGATATAGCAATCAGCCCCAGCATTTT. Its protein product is CASSQTGYSNQPQHF.

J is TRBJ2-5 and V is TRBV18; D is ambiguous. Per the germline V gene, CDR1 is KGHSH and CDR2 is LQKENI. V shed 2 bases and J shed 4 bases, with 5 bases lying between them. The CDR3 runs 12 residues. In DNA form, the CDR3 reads TGTGCCAGCTCACCAAACCCAGAGACCCAGTACTTC. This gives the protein CASSPNPETQYF.

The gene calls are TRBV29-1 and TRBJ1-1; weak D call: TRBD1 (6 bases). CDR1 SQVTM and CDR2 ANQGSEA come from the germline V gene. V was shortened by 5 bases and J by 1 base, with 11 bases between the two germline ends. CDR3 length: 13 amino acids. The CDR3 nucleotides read TGCAGCGTTACACAGGGTGGGAACACTGAAGCTTTCTTT. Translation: CSVTQGGNTEAFF.

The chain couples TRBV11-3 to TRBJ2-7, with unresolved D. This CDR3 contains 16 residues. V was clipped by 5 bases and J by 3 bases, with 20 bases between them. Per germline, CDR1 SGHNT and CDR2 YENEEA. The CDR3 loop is CASSAPDPPPLYEQYF. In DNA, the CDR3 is TGTGCCAGCAGCGCCCCGGACCCACCGCCCCTCTACGAGCAGTACTTC.

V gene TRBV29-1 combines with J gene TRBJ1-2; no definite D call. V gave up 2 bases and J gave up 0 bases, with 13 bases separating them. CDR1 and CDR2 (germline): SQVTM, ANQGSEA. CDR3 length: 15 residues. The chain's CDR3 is CSVEREATTNYGYTF. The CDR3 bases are TGCAGCGTTGAAAGGGAGGCCACGACTAACTATGGCTACACCTTC.

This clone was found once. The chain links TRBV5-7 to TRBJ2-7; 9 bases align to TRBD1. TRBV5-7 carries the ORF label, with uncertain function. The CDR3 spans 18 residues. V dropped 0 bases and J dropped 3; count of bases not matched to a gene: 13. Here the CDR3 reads CASSLGGQGEPENYEQYF. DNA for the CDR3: TGTGCCAGCAGCTTGGGGGGACAGGGAGAGCCGGAGAACTACGAGCAGTACTTC.

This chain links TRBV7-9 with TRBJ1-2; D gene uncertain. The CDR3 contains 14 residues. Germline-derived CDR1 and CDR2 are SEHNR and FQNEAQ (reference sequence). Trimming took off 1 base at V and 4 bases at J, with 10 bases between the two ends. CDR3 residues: CASSLVGEIYGYTF. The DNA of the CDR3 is TGTGCCAGCAGCTTAGTAGGTGAGATCTATGGCTACACCTTC.